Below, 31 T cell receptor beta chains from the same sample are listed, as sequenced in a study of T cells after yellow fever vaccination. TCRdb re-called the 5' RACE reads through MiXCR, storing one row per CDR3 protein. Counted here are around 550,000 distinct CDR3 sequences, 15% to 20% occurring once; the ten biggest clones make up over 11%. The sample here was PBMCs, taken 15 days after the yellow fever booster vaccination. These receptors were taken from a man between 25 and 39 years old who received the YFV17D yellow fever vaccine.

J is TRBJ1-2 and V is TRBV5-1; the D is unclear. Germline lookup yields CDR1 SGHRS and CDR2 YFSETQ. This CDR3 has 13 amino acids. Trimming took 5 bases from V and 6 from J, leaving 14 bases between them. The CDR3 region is CASRTQEVDGYTF. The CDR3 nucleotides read TGCGCCAGCAGAACCCAAGAAGTGGATGGCTACACCTTC. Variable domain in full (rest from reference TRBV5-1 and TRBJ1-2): KAGVTQTPRYLIKTRGQQVTLSCSPISGHRSVSWYQQTPGQGLQFLFEYFSETQRNKGNFPGRFSGRQFSNSRSEMNVSTLELGDSALYLCASRTQEVDGYTFGSGTRLTVV.

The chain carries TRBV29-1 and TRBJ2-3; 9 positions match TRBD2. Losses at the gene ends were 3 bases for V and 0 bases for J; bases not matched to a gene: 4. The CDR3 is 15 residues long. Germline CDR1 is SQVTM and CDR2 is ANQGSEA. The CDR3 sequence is CSVDALAGSTDTQYF. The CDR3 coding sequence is TGCAGCGTTGACGCGCTAGCGGGAAGCACAGATACGCAGTATTTT.

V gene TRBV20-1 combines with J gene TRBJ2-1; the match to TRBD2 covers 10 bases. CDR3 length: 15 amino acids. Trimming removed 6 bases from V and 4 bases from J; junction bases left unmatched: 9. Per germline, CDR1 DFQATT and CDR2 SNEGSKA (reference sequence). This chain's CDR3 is CSAPPSGSWYNEQFF. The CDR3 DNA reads TGCAGTGCCCCGCCTAGCGGGAGTTGGTACAATGAGCAGTTCTTC.

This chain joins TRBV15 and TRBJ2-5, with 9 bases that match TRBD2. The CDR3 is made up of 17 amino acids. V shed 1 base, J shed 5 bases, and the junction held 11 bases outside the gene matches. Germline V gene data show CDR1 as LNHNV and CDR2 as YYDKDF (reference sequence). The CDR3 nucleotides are TGTGCCACCAGCAGAGTGGGTGCGGGAGGGCCTGGGGAGACCCAGTACTTC. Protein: CATSRVGAGGPGETQYF. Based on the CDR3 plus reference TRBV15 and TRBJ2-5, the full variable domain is DAMVIQNPRYQVTQFGKPVTLSCSQTLNHNVMYWYQQKSSQAPKLLFHYYDKDFNNEADTPDNFQSRRPNTSFCFLDIRSPGLGDTAMYLCATSRVGAGGPGETQYFGPGTRLLVL.

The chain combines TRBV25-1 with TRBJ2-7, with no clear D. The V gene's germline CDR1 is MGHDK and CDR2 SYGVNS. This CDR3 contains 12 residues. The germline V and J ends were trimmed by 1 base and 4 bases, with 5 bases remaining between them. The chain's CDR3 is CASSESQYEQYF. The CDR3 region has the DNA TGTGCCAGCAGTGAATCACAGTACGAGCAGTACTTC.

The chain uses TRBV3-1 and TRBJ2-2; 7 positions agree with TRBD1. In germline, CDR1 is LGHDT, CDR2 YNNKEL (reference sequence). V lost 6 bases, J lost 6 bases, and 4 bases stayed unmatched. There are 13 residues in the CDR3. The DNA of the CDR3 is TGTGCCAGCAGAAACACAGGGGCCGGGGAGCTGTTTTTT. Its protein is CASRNTGAGELFF.

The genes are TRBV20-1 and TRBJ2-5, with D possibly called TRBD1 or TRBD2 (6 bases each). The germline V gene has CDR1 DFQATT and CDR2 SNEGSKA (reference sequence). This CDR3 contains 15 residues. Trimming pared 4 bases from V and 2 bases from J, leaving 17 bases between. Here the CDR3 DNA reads TGCAGTGCTAAAACGGGGGCGGGTCGTCAAGAGACCCAGTACTTC. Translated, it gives CSAKTGAGRQETQYF.

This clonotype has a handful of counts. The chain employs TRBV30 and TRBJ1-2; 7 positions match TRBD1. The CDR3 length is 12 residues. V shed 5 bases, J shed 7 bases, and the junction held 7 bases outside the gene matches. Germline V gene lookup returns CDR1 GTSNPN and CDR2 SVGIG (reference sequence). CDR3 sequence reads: CAWARDSGGYTF. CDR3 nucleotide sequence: TGTGCCTGGGCCCGGGACAGCGGTGGCTACACCTTC.

CDR3 coding DNA: TGTGCCAGCAGCGCGCTAGGTAGGGGGTTGCCGGATACGCAGTATTTT. It is translated as CASSALGRGLPDTQYF. The chain employs TRBV7-6 and TRBJ2-3; a weak D match, TRBD1 (6 bases). The CDR3 loop spans 16 amino acids. V shed 5 bases and J shed 6 bases, with 21 bases lying between them. Germline assignment: CDR1 SGHVS and CDR2 FNYEAQ.

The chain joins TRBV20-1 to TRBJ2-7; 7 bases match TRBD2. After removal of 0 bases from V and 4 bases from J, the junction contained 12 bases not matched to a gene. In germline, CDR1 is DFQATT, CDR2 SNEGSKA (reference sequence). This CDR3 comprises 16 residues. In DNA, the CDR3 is TGCAGTGCTAGAGATTTGGCGGGAGTTAGCCCGTACGAGCAGTACTTC. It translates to CSARDLAGVSPYEQYF.

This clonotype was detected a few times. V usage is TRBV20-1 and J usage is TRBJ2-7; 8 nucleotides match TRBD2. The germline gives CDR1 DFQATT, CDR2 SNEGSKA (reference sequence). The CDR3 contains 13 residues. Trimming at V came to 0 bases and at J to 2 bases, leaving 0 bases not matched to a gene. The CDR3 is CSAREGLAYEQYF. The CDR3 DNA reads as TGCAGTGCTAGAGAGGGACTAGCCTACGAGCAGTACTTC.

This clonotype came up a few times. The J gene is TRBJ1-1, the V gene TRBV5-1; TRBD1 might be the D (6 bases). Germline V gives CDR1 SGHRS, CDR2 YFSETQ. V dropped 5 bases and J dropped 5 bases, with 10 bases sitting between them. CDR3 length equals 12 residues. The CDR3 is CASRAGQTEAFF. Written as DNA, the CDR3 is TGCGCCAGCAGAGCCGGACAGACTGAAGCTTTCTTT.

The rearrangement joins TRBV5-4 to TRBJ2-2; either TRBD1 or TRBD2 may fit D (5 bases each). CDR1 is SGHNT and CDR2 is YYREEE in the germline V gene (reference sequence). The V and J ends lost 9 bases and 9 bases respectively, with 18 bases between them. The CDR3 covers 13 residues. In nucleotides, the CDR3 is TGTGCCACCCGTAACAGCAGGGACCGGGAGCTGTTTTTT. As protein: CATRNSRDRELFF.

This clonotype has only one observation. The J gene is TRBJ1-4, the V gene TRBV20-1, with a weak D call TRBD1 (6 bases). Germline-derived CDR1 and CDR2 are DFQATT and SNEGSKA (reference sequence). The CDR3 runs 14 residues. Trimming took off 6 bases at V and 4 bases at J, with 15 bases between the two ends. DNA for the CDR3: TGCAGTGCCCCAAGACAGGAGAGTAATGAAAAACTGTTTTTT. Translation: CSAPRQESNEKLFF.

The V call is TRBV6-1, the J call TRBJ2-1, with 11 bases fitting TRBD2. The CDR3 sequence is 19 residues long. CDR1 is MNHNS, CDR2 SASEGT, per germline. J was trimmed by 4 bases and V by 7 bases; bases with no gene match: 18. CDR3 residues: CASTNYGTSGVRGYNEQFF. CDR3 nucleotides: TGTGCCAGCACCAATTATGGGACTAGCGGTGTTCGGGGTTACAATGAGCAGTTCTTC.

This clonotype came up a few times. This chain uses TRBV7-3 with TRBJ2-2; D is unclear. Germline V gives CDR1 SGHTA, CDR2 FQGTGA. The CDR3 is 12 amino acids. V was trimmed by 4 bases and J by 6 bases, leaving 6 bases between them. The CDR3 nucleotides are TGTGCCAGCAGCTCCCCAGCCGGGGAGCTGTTTTTT. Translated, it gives CASSSPAGELFF.

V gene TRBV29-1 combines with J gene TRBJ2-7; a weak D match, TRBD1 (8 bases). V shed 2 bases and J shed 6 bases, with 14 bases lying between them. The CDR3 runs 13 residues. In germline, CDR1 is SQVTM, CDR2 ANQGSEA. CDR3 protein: CSVETGGGIEQYF. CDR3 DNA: TGCAGCGTTGAAACAGGGGGGGGCATCGAGCAGTACTTC.

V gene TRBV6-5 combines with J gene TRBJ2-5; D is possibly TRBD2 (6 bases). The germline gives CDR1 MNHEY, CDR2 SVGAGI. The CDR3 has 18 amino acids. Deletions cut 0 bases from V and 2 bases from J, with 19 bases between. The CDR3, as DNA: TGTGCCAGCAGTTACTCGATCCGGCCTAGCGCCCAACAAGAGACCCAGTACTTC. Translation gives CASSYSIRPSAQQETQYF.

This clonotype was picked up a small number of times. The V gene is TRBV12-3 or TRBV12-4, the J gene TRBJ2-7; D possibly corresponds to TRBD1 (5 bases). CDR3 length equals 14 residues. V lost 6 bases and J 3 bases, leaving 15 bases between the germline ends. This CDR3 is CASSSPSQGYEQYF. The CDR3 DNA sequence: TGTGCCAGCAGCTCCCCATCCCAGGGCTACGAGCAGTACTTC.

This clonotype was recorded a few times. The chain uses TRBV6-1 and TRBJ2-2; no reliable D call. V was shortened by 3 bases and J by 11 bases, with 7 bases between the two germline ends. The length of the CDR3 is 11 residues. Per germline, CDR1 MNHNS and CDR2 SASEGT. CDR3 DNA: TGTGCCAGCAGTGATCCAAGAGAGCTGTTTTTT. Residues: CASSDPRELFF.

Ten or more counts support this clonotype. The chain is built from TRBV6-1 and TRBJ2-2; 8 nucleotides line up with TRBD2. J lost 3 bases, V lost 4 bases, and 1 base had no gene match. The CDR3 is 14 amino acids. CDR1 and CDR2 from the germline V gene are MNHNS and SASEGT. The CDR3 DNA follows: TGTGCCAGCAGTGGAGCGGGAGACACCGGGGAGCTGTTTTTT. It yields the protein CASSGAGDTGELFF.

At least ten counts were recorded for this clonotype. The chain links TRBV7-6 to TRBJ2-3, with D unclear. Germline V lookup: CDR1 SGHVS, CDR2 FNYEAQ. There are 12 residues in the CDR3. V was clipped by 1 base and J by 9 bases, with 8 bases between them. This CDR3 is CASSLVAPTQYF. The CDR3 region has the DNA TGTGCCAGCAGCTTAGTTGCACCAACGCAGTATTTT.

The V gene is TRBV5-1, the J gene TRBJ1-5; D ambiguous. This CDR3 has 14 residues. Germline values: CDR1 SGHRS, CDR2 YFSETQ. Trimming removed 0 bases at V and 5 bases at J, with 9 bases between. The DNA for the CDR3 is TGCGCCAGCAGCTTGGGCGACGGGTATCAGCCCCAGCATTTT. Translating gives CASSLGDGYQPQHF.

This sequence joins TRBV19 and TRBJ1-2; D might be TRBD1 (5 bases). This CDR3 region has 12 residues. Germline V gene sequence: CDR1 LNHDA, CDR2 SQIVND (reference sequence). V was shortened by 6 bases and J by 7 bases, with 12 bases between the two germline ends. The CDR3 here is CASSGQGSGYTF. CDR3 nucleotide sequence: TGTGCCAGTAGCGGCCAGGGAAGTGGCTACACCTTC.

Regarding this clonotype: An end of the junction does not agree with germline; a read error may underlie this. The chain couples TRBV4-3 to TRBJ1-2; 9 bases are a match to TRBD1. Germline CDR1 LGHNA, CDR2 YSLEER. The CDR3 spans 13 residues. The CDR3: CASSPDRGGGYTF. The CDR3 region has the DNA TGCGCCAGCAGCCCGGACAGGGGAGGTGGCTACACTTTC.

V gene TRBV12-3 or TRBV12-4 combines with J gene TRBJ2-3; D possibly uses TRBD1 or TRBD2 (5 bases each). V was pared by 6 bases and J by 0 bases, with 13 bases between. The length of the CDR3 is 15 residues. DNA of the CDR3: TGTGCCAGCAGGAGAGTAGGGACCAGCACAGATACGCAGTATTTT. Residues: CASRRVGTSTDTQYF.

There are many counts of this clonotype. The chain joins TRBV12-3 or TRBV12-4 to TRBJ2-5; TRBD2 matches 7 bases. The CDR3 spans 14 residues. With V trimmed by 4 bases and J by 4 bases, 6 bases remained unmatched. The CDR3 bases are TGTGCCAGCAGTTCATCGTCTAGCGGAGAGACCCAGTACTTC. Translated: CASSSSSSGETQYF.

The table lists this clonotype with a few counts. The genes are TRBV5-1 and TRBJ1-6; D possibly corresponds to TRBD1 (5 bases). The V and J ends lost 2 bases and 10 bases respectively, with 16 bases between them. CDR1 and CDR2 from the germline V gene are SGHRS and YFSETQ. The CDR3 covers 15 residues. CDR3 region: CASSLPGGRDSPLHF. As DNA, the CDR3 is TGCGCCAGCAGCTTACCGGGGGGAAGAGACTCACCCCTCCACTTT.

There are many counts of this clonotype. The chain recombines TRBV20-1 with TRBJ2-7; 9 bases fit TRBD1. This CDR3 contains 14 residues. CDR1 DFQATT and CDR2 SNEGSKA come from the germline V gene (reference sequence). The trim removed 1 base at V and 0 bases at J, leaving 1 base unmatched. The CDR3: CSARGQGGSYEQYF. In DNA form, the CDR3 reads TGCAGTGCTAGAGGACAGGGGGGCTCCTACGAGCAGTACTTC.

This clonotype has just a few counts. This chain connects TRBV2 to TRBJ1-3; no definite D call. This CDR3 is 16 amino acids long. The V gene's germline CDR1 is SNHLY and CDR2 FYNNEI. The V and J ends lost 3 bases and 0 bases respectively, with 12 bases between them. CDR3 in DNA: TGTGCCAGCAGTGAGACGCGAAGCGTCTCTGGAAACACCATATATTTT. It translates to CASSETRSVSGNTIYF. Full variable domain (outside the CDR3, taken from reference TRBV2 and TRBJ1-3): EPEVTQTPSHQVTQMGQEVILRCVPISNHLYFYWYRQILGQKVEFLVSFYNNEISEKSEIFDDQFSVERPDGSNFTLKIRSTKLEDSAMYFCASSETRSVSGNTIYFGEGSWLTVV.

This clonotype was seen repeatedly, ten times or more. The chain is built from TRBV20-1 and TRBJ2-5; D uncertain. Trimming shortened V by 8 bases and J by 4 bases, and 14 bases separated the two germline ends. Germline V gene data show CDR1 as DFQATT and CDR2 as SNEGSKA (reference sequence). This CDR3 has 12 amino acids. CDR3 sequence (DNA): TGCAGTCACAAAAGGACGAGAGAGACCCAGTACTTC. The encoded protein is CSHKRTRETQYF.